The subject of this entry is one T cell receptor (beta chain). The antigen it recognizes is unknown. Per-base quality was not reported, and no clone a single base away is much larger than it. TCRbeta CDR3 regions were amplified from genomic DNA using the immunoSEQ Assay, a bias-controlled multiplex PCR. On the authors' methods: The number of nucleated cells in each sample was estimated by amplification of reference gene primers within the assay. To quantify the absolute abundance of each unique TCRbeta CDR3 rearrangement, sequence reads were collapsed and filtered. For each sample, productive Simpson clonality was calculated as the square root of Simpson's diversity index across productive rearrangements. The immuneACCESS repertoire file appears here via TCRdb, limited to in-frame rearrangements. These files lack a portion of the clones; in checked studies, under half of the deficit traces to unresolved V genes, and the cause of the others is not known. V and J calls and clone size are given by that table; D and trimming were obtained from the DNA. Recorded for this sample are about 480,000 clones; 88% of them occurred a single time. Of the sample, roughly an eighth is held by the ten largest clones.

One collaborating source in Seattle enrolled patients during active infection and followed them longitudinally through the course of disease. Whole blood was collected in K2EDTA tubes by collaborating institutions according to the institutions' own protocols. Collaborator samples were shipped for TCRbeta analysis as frozen whole blood, isolated PBMCs, or DNA extracted from either sample type. The source of the sample is a study of blood T cell repertoires in COVID-19 (dated by TCRdb to about 2020). With regard to the full study: The collaborator samples originated in the United States, Italy and Spain and spanned the acute and convalescent phases of COVID-19. A freely available public database, intended as a resource for researchers studying the immune response to SARS-CoV-2, is where the repertoires were released. Samples came from the ongoing ImmuneRACE study (first 160 participants) plus 1,254 subjects from 6 global collaborators. The dataset comprised deeply sampled blood TCRbeta repertoires from subjects exposed to, actively infected with, or recovered from COVID-19. The sample metadata nearly always contained a de-identified subject ID, COVID-19 status, age in years and sex. Where available, HLA class I and class II types were taken from metadata supplied by the sample provider and were not determined by assay-based typing. The material from the prospective study consisted of cDNA or gDNA derived from T cells, B-cell-depleted T cells, or PBMCs.

Points the paper makes about the study in general: How much clinical and demographic metadata was included differed by source and by participant, and the metadata was provided uncurated.

This sequence was found in a woman aged 45 to 65 with COVID-19, enrolled during active disease. What was sequenced was peripheral blood.

The CDR3 region has the sequence CATSRVTPRVDQPQHF. The nucleotides read TGTGCCACCAGCAGAGTCACGCCCAGGGTGGATCAGCCCCAGCATTTT. The V gene is TRBV15 and the J gene is TRBJ1-5; the best D guess is TRBD1, with 5 bases matching. Its CDR3 holds 16 amino acids, cysteine through phenylalanine. The CDR3 DNA has 48 bases and is translated from base 1. V is reduced by 1 base and J by 5 bases, leaving a spacing of 15 bases between them. The germline V gene (reference sequence) gives CDR1 as LNHNV and CDR2 as YYDKDF. Reference TRBV15 and TRBJ1-5 genes cover what lies past the CDR3, so the full variable domain is DAMVIQNPRYQVTQFGKPVTLSCSQTLNHNVMYWYQQKSSQAPKLLFHYYDKDFNNEADTPDNFQSRRPNTSFCFLDIRSPGLGDTAMYLCATSRVTPRVDQPQHFGDGTRLSIL.